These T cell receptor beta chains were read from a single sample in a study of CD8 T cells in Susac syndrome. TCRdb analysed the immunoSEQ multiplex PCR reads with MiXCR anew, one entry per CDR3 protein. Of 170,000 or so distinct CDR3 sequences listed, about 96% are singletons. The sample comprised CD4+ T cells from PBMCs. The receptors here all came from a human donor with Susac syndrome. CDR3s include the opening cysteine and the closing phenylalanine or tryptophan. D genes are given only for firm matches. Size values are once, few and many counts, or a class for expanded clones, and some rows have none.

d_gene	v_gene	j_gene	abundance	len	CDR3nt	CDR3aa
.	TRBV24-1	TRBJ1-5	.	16	TGTGCCACCAGTTCCTCCCAAACGGACAGCAATCAGCCCCAGCATTTT	CATSSSQTDSNQPQHF
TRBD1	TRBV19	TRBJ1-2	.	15	TGTGCCAGTAGTATAGACGGGACAGGGGGCTCTGGCTACACCTTC	CASSIDGTGGSGYTF
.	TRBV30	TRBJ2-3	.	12	TGTGCCTGGAGTCCACAGGGCGGCACGCAGTATTTT	CAWSPQGGTQYF
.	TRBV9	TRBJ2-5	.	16	TGTGCCAGCAGCGTAGCTTCCGGGGGAGGTGGAGAGACCCAGTACTTC	CASSVASGGGGETQYF
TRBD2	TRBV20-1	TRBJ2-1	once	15	TGCAGTGCTAGAGCGGGGGGGCCCACCTACAATGAGCAGTTCTTC	CSARAGGPTYNEQFF
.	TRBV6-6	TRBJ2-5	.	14	TGTGCCAGCCGATATGGACCACCCTCGGAGACCCAGTACTTC	CASRYGPPSETQYF
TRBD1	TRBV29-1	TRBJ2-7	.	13	TGCAGCGTTCCGGGACAGGGGAACTACGAGCAGTACTTC	CSVPGQGNYEQYF
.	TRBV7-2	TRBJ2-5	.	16	TGTGCCAGCAGCTTAGGGGGTCAGGCTGTACGAGAGACCCAGTACTTC	CASSLGGQAVRETQYF
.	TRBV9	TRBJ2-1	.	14	TGTGCCAGCAGCGTAGAGGGGAAGGGTTATGAGCAGTTCTTC	CASSVEGKGYEQFF
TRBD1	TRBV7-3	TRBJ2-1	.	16	TGTGCCAGCAGCCCACTTCACCGGACAGGGGTCGGTGAGCAGTTCTTC	CASSPLHRTGVGEQFF
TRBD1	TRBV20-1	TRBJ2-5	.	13	TGCAGTGCTACAGGGACAGTACGAGAGACCCAGTACTTC	CSATGTVRETQYF
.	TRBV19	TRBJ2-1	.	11	TGTGCCAGTATGGTGGGGGATGAGCAGTTCTTC	CASMVGDEQFF
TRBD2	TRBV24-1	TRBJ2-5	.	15	TGTGCCACCAGTGATCCCCGGGGGGGAAAAGAGACCCAGTACTTC	CATSDPRGGKETQYF
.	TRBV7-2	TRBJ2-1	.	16	TGTGCCAGCAGCTCCCGGTTCCAGCTCACCTACAATGAGCAGTTCTTC	CASSSRFQLTYNEQFF
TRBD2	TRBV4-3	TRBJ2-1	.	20	TGCGCCAGCAGCCAAGAAGCGATCCCCCGCCGAGCGGGAGTGGGCAATGAGCAGTTCTTC	CASSQEAIPRRAGVGNEQFF
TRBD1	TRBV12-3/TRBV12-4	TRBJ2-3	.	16	TGTGCCAGCAGTACCAGACAGGGACCTAGCACAGATACGCAGTATTTT	CASSTRQGPSTDTQYF
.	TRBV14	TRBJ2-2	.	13	TGTGCCAGCAGCCAAGCCGTTCACGGGGAGCTGTTTTTT	CASSQAVHGELFF
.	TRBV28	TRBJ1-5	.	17	TGTGCCAGCATCCGAGACCGGGGGGGGGCGTATCGGCAGCCCCAGCATTTT	CASIRDRGGAYRQPQHF
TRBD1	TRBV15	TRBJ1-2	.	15	TGTGCCACCAGCAGAGATCAAGACAGGGCCAGTGGCTACACCTTC	CATSRDQDRASGYTF
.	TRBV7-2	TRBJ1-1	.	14	TGTGCCAGCAGCTTCCAGTGGAAGAACACTGAAGCTTTCTTT	CASSFQWKNTEAFF
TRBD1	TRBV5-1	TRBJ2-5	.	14	TGCGCCAGCAATGACGGACAGGGGGGAGAGACCCAGTACTTC	CASNDGQGGETQYF
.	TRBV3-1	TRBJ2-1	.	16	TGTGCCAGCAGCCAAGAAGGAGAGCCCATCGCGAATGAGCAGTTCTTC	CASSQEGEPIANEQFF
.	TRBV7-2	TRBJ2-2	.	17	TGTGCCAGCAGCAAAGATTCTAGCTTTCGACACACCGGGGAGCTGTTTTTT	CASSKDSSFRHTGELFF
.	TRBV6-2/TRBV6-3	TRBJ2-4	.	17	TGTGCCAGCAGTTACTTCGGGACCACTATAGCCAAAAACATTCAGTACTTC	CASSYFGTTIAKNIQYF